The sequence of this T cell receptor (beta chain) was determined in a study of shared clonotypes between healthy human individuals. With regard to this clone: As yet, its antigen is unknown.

Study outcomes and limitations: Memory subsets generally showed lower estimated richness than naive subsets.

Only in-frame clones appear in the TCRdb table, and some are missing; sequencing was by immunoSEQ multiplex PCR. The sample has about 2.2 million clones; around 93% are singletons. CD45RO-negative, CCR7-positively selected cells formed the naive CD8 fraction, excluding terminally differentiated effector memory CD45RA+ cells. Per germline, CDR1 SGHKS and CDR2 YYEKEE (reference sequence). The CDR3 runs 17 residues. Trimming cost V 0 bases and J 3 bases, with 18 bases left between them. The sequencing sample was made of naive CD8+ T cells from PBMCs. The chain joins TRBV5-5 to TRBJ2-5; D may match TRBD1 or TRBD2 (5 bases each). The sequence came from a man aged 18 to 29 in good health. Some clones in this sample may be carry-over from other donors' samples. The CDR3 loop reads CASSLGWGRVLEETQYF. In DNA, the CDR3 is TGTGCCAGCAGCTTGGGTTGGGGCAGGGTACTAGAAGAGACCCAGTACTTC.